The table lists the clone carrying this T cell receptor (beta chain) with a count of one. The antigen remains unidentified. Amplification of TCR alpha and beta CDR3 regions from RNA used iRepertoire nested multiplex PCR. TCRdb passed the multiplex PCR reads through MiXCR, listing each CDR3 protein once. The table lists approximately 190,000 distinct CDR3 sequences, over 30% of them singletons. These data originate in a study of glioma-infiltrating T cells. Points from the study as a whole: Above-expected tissue-blood divergence occurred in all gliomas, most in low-grade ones.

From germline, CDR1 is MNHEY and CDR2 SVGEGT. Trimming pared 2 bases from V and 14 bases from J, leaving 21 bases between. CDR3 length: 15 residues. The chain carries TRBV6-2 or TRBV6-3 and TRBJ2-2, with D hard to call. The specimen sequenced was glioma tissue, nonneoplastic brain tissue, or PBMCs (not recorded which). The source is a human donor with low-grade glioma or glioblastoma, undergoing nonglioma brain surgery, or in good health (not recorded which). The CDR3 DNA sequence: TGTGCCAGCAGTTACAAGAGCTCCAACACCGTGGACCTGTTTTTT. Amino acid sequence: CASSYKSSNTVDLFF.